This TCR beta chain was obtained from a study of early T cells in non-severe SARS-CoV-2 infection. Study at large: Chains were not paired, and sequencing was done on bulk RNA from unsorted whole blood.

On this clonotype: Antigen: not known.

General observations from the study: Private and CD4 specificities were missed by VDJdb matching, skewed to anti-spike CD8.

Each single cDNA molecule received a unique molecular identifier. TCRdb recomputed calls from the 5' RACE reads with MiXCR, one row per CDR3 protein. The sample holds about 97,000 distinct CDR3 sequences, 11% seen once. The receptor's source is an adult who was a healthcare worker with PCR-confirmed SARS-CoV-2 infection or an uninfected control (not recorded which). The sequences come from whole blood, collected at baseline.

CDR3 residues: CASTVDGGDTGELFF. In DNA form, the CDR3 reads TGTGCCAGCACCGTGGACGGGGGGGACACCGGGGAGCTGTTTTTT. This chain links TRBV2 with TRBJ2-2; 8 bases fit TRBD2. J was trimmed by 3 bases and V by 7 bases; bases with no gene match: 7. The germline V gene has CDR1 SNHLY and CDR2 FYNNEI. The CDR3 spans 15 residues.